The entry that follows covers one T cell receptor (beta chain) sequence. This clonotype is classified as large (0.1 to 1%). It lacks a known antigen. Base qualities are missing; no much larger clone stands one base away. The sample originates from a study of precursors of human CD4 cytotoxic T cells (dated 2018 in TCRdb). In the study overall: In total, CD4+ memory subsets from 15 or so donors went into the bulk TCR-seq analysis. Sequences for both the TCRalpha and TCRbeta chains came out of the TCR-seq analysis of about 14 donors (table S7). Results and caveats for the whole study, not just this receptor: IL-7Rhigh and IL-7R- TEMRA subsets showed more restricted TCR repertoires, with lower diversity and more expanded clonotypes, than TCM and TEM subsets. Only about 95% of the 14 donors were included in some bulk TCR-seq comparisons, suggesting that not every subset was available for every donor. The limitation that the direction of differentiation between precursor and effector cells cannot be definitively established by a human observational design was noted by the authors. Expanded effector clonotypes made up a larger fraction of IL-7Rhigh TEMRA clonotypes than of TEM or TCM clonotypes.

CDR1 and CDR2, looked up from the germline V gene, are MGHRA and YSYEKL. From cysteine to phenylalanine, the CDR3 is 11 amino acids long. Of all the DNA, just the CDR3 is kept, 33 bases in frame from base 1. The junction carries 9 bases between V and J, which are trimmed by 7 bases and 6 bases respectively. Bulk UMI-based TCR sequencing was performed on four sorted CD4+ memory subsets (TCM, TEM, IL-7Rhigh TEMRA, IL-7R- TEMRA) to test a precursor-effector relationship among CD4 cytotoxic T cells. Cells were obtained from peripheral blood mononuclear cells isolated from human blood. Sequencing relied on an Illumina MiSeq. As for the original processing: To quantify repertoire diversity, the Shannon-Wiener index was calculated using VDJtools. Expanded TCRbeta clonotypes were defined as those with a clonotype frequency of at least 3. TCRdb's own reprocessing of the public reads used fastp at Q25 and MiXCR and kept productive beta chains. Rows with one shared CDR3 protein collapse into an entry with the most common genes and DNA. TCRdb assigned the V and J calls; the authors' analysis was not used. The sample yields 450 to 500 distinct CDR3 sequences; approximately 20% were counted once. 20% to 25% of the sample is taken by the ten largest.

This sequence uses TRBV4-1 and TRBJ1-1, with the D segment identity uncertain. What was sequenced was memory CD4+ T cells from blood (PBMCs). The receptor was isolated from a human donor in good health. The nucleotide sequence is TGCGCCAGCAAGGGTGATCCTGAAGCTTTCTTT. This sequence encodes CASKGDPEAFF.